This T cell receptor beta chain was sequenced for a study of regulatory T cells in long-lasting Graves disease. Study overall: With positive TSH receptor antibodies and over 5 years of antithyroid drugs, Graves' disease was considered persistent.

Construction of TCR beta libraries relied on iRepertoire HTBI primers and on Arm-PCR targeting CDR3 regions. In TCRdb, the multiplex PCR reads were re-called with MiXCR into one record per CDR3 protein. The sample consists of approximately 400,000 distinct CDR3 sequences, around 20% of them appearing once. The CDR3 consists of 16 residues. V trimming: 4 bases; J trimming: 0 bases; junction bases outside the gene matches: 9. Germline V gene sequence: CDR1 SGHRS, CDR2 YFSETQ. The time point denotes: persistent/refractory GD, antithyroid drugs over 5 years with positive TRAb. Researchers made the TCR library from RNA that was extracted from PBMCs.

The material was peripheral blood mononuclear cells (PBMCs), obtained when the disease was refractory, from a patient treated with antithyroid drugs. The chain couples TRBV5-1 to TRBJ2-7; the match to TRBD2 covers 8 bases. The clonotype was recovered from a female donor with Graves disease. The chain's CDR3 is CASSQPIAGLSYEQYF. As DNA, the CDR3 is TGCGCCAGCAGCCAACCTATAGCGGGGCTCTCCTACGAGCAGTACTTC.